This TCR beta chain was found in a study of low-dose radiotherapy and immunotherapy resistance in tumors. The overall study: Treatment of Cohort 1 consisted of 0.5 Gy per fraction every 2 weeks, adding up to 6.5 Gy. Individuals in Cohort 2 had 1 Gy per fraction every two weeks, adding up to 13 Gy over 26 weeks.

Time point here: before trial treatment. Donors received a regimen that comprised nivolumab, ipilimumab, aspirin, low-dose cyclophosphamide and low-dose radiotherapy. This clonotype was seen many times. Alpha- and beta-chain coverage of first-strand cDNA came from TRAV- and TRBV-specific primers. A constant-region primer paired with the V-primer adapter amplified TCRs over 20 PCR cycles. TCRdb re-derived calls from the reads in MiXCR, one entry per CDR3 protein. This table has about 60,000 distinct CDR3 sequences, around 27% appearing once. The TCR comes from a male donor with prostate cancer. Sequencing was performed on PBMCs, taken before treatment.

In DNA, the CDR3 is TGTGCCAGCAGCTTAGCGGACAGGGCTCTCTCTGGAAACACCATATATTTT. This codes for CASSLADRALSGNTIYF. The chain links TRBV11-2 to TRBJ1-3; 8 bases map to TRBD1. Germline V gene lookup returns CDR1 SGHAT and CDR2 FQNNGV. CDR3 length: 17 residues. Unmatched junction bases numbered 5, after V lost 1 base and J lost 0 bases.